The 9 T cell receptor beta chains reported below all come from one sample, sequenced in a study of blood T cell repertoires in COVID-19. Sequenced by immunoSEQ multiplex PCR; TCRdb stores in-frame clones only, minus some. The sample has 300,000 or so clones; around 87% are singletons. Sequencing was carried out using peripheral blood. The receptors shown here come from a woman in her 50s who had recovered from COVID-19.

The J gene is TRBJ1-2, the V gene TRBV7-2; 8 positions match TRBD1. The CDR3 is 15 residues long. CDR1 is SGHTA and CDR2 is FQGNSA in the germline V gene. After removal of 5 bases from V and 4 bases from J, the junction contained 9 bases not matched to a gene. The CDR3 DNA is TGTGCCAGCAGCCCCAGACAGGGGATCGGCTATGGCTACACCTTC. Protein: CASSPRQGIGYGYTF.

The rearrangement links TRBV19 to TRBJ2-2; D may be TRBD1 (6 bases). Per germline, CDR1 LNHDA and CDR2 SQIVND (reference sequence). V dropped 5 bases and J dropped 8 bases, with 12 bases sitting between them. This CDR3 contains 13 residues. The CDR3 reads CASSSTGLGELFF. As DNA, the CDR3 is TGTGCCAGTAGTTCCACAGGGTTGGGGGAGCTGTTTTTT.

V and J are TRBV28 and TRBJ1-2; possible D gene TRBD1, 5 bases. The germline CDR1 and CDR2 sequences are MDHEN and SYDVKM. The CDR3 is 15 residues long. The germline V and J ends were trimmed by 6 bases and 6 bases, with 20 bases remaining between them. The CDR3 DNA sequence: TGTGCCAGCAGGGGTGAGGAAGGGGTTGGGGATGGCTACACCTTC. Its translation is CASRGEEGVGDGYTF.

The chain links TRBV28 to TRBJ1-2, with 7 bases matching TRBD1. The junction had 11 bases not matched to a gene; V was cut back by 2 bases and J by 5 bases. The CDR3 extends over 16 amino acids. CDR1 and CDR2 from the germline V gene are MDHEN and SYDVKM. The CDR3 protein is CASSLPGQVRGYGYTF. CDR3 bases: TGTGCCAGCAGTTTACCCGGACAGGTCCGGGGTTATGGCTACACCTTC.

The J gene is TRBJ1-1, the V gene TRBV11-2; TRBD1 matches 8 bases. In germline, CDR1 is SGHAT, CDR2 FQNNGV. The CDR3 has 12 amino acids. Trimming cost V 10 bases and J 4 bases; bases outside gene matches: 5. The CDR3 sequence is CATVRGLTEAFF. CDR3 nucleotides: TGTGCCACGGTCAGGGGGCTCACTGAAGCTTTCTTT. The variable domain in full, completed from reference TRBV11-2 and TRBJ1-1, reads EAGVAQSPRYKIIEKRQSVAFWCNPISGHATLYWYQQILGQGPKLLIQFQNNGVVDDSQLPKDRFSAERLKGVDSTLKIQPAKLEDSAVYLCATVRGLTEAFFGQGTRLTVV.

The CDR3 spells CASSIRGGAEYGYTF. The DNA of the CDR3 is TGTGCCAGCAGTATACGGGGAGGCGCTGAATATGGCTACACCTTC. J is TRBJ1-2 and V is TRBV28; D is unresolved. V was cut by 5 bases and J by 5 bases, with 18 bases left in between. The CDR3 is made up of 15 amino acids. The germline V gene has CDR1 MDHEN and CDR2 SYDVKM.

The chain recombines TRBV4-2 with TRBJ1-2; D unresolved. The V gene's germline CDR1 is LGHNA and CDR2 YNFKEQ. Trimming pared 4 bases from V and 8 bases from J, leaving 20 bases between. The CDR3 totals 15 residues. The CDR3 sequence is CASSPAGHDGYGYTF. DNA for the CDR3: TGTGCCAGCAGCCCCGCTGGGCATGATGGGTACGGCTACACCTTC.

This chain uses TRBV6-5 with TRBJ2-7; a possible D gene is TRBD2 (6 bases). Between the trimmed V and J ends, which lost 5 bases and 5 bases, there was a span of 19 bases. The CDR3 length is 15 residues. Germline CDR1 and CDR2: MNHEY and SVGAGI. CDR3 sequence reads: CASSPNGGSYNEQYF. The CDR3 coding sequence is TGTGCCAGCAGTCCGAACGGGGGTAGTTACAACGAGCAGTACTTC.

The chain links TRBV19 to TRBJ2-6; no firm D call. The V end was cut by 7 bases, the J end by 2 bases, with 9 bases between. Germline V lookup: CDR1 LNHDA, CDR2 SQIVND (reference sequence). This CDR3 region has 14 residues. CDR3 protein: CASTQAPGANVLTF. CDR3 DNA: TGTGCCAGTACTCAGGCACCTGGGGCCAACGTCCTGACTTTC.